A selection of T cell receptor beta chains follows, all from one sample in a study of graft-versus-host responses after intestinal transplantation. Sequenced by immunoSEQ multiplex PCR; TCRdb stores in-frame clones only, minus some. The repertoire has approximately 63,000 clones, around 92% of them found once; the top ten carry under 0.45%. Their antigens remain unidentified. Source: unstimulated CD4+ T cells sorted from spleen or lymph node cells, taken before transplant. The receptors derive from a human donor who was the organ donor for an intestinal transplant. Both conserved end residues are part of each CDR3. The D gene is left open where the match is weak. Clone sizes are given selectively: once, few, many, or a class where the clone is expanded.

>TRBV27|TRBJ1-5|TRBD1|once
CASRNRGDTIGNQPQHF
>TRBV20-1|TRBJ2-3|-|once
CSARYTDTQYF
>TRBV4-3|TRBJ2-3|-|-
CASSQDLRGDTQYF
>TRBV4-2|TRBJ2-4|TRBD2|once
CASSPGLAGAQAKNIQYF
>TRBV7-2|TRBJ2-7|TRBD1|-
CASSLGTGGAEQYF
>TRBV14|TRBJ1-1|-|-
CASSQLMNTEAFF
>TRBV18|TRBJ1-1|-|-
CASSPITGTGNEAFF
>TRBV6-5|TRBJ2-7|-|-
CASSYRASYEQYF
>TRBV10-1|TRBJ1-5|TRBD1|-
CASVGQGMFYSNQPQHF
>TRBV27|TRBJ2-6|-|-
CAVKRDSGANVLTF